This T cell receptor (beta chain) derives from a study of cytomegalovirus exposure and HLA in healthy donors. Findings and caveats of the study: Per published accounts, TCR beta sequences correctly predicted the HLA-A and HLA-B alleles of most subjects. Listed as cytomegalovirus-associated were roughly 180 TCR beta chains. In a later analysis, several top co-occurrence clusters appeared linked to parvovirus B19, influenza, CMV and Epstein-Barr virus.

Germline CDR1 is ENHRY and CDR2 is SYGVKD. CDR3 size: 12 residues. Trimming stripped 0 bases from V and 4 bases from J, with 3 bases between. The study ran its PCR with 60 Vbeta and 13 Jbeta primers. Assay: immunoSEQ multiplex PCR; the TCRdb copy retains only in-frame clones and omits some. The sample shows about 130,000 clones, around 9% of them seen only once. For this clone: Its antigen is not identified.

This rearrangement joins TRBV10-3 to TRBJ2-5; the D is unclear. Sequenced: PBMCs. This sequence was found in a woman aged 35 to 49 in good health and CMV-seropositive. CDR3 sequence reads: CAISESRETQYF. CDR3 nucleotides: TGTGCCATCAGTGAGTCGAGAGAGACCCAGTACTTC.